The 5 T cell receptor beta chains reported below all come from one sample, sequenced in a study of human CD4 T cells and Enterobacteriaceae. The memory gate held CD4+ cells that were not CD45RA+CCR7+CD95- naive cells, over 95% pure. TCRdb keeps only in-frame clones here, not all; method: immunoSEQ multiplex PCR. The profile shows tens of thousands of clones, 70% to 85% of them singletons. Sequenced sample: memory CD4+ T cells from blood. These receptors were obtained from a human donor in good health.

The chain has TRBV7-8 and TRBJ2-7, with TRBD2 matching 8 bases. CDR1 is SGHVS, CDR2 FQNEAQ, per germline. The CDR3 sequence is 16 residues long. V lost 2 bases and J lost 4; bases outside the gene matches: 10. CDR3 bases: TGTGCCAGCAGCTTACTACCTAGCGGGCAAATATACGAGCAGTACTTC. Amino acid sequence: CASSLLPSGQIYEQYF. The full variable domain, with the rest looked up from reference TRBV7-8 and TRBJ2-7, is GAGVSQSPRYKVAKRGQDVALRCDPISGHVSLFWYQQALGQGPEFLTYFQNEAQLDKSGLPSDRFFAERPEGSVSTLKIQRTQQEDSAVYLCASSLLPSGQIYEQYFGPGTRLTVT.

This chain connects TRBV13 to TRBJ2-5; D uncertain. Germline-derived CDR1 and CDR2 are PRHDT and FYEKMQ (reference sequence). Trimming removed 2 bases at V and 11 bases at J, with 9 bases between. The CDR3 runs to 11 residues. The CDR3 here is CASSLSGKQYF. CDR3 bases: TGTGCCAGCAGCTTAAGTGGGAAGCAGTACTTC.

This chain joins TRBV9 and TRBJ2-7, with 9 bases matching TRBD2. CDR1 and CDR2 from the germline V gene are SGDLS and YYNGEE. The CDR3 totals 15 residues. The V gene end was trimmed by 2 bases and the J gene end by 4 bases; junction bases not matched to a gene: 7. Here the CDR3 DNA reads TGTGCCAGCAGCGTTACCCCTAGCGGGATTTACGAGCAGTACTTC. It is translated as CASSVTPSGIYEQYF.

The chain employs TRBV28 and TRBJ1-1, with TRBD1 identical over 7 bases. The CDR3 has 15 residues. Germline V gene sequence: CDR1 MDHEN, CDR2 SYDVKM. V lost 4 bases and J lost 1; bases outside the gene matches: 6. As DNA, the CDR3 is TGTGCCAGCAGTTCACCGGGACAGTCGAACACTGAAGCTTTCTTT. Amino acids: CASSSPGQSNTEAFF.

V and J are TRBV28 and TRBJ2-1; 13 bases align to TRBD2. CDR1 MDHEN and CDR2 SYDVKM come from the germline V gene. After removal of 6 bases from V and 9 bases from J, the junction contained 8 bases not matched to a gene. This CDR3 is 15 amino acids long. The CDR3 DNA follows: TGTGCCAGCAGAATAGGACTAGCGGGAGCGGGTGAGCAGTTCTTC. Its translation is CASRIGLAGAGEQFF. The whole variable domain, remainder taken from reference TRBV28 and TRBJ2-1, is DVKVTQSSRYLVKRTGEKVFLECVQDMDHENMFWYRQDPGLGLRLIYFSYDVKMKEKGDIPEGYSVSREKKERFSLILESASTNQTSMYLCASRIGLAGAGEQFFGPGTRLTVL.